The 18 T cell receptor beta chains below all came from one sample that was sequenced in a study of T cell clonotyping in hematopoietic cell transplantation. TCRdb's table, derived via immunoSEQ multiplex PCR, lists solely in-frame clones and lacks some. This table holds thousands of clones, more than 60% found once. Time point meaning: recipient sample about 28 days before transplant, after cytoreduction. The specimen was peripheral blood mononuclear cells, collected before stem cell transplant. These receptors were obtained from a man in his 60s with acute myeloid leukemia. Some clones in this sample may be carry-over from other donors' samples.

The gene calls are TRBV10-1 and TRBJ2-1; TRBD2 matches 8 bases. The CDR3 consists of 15 residues. V gave up 4 bases and J gave up 6 bases; unmatched junction bases: 8. The germline CDR1 and CDR2 sequences are WNHNN and SYGVQD (reference sequence). CDR3 bases: TGCGCCAGCAGTGTCGGGACTAGTTATATCAATGAGCAGTTCTTC. It specifies CASSVGTSYINEQFF.

V gene TRBV6-6 combines with J gene TRBJ1-4, with a tentative D call TRBD1 (5 bases). The V end was cut by 8 bases, the J end by 0 bases, with 13 bases between. Germline V gene data show CDR1 as MNHNY and CDR2 as SVGAGI (reference sequence). This CDR3 region has 15 residues. CDR3 DNA sequence: TGTGCCAGCTGGGGGGAGTGGACAACTAATGAAAAACTGTTTTTT. This gives the protein CASWGEWTTNEKLFF.

This chain connects TRBV7-6 to TRBJ2-5; no clear D. V dropped 5 bases and J dropped 7 bases, with 11 bases sitting between them. In germline, CDR1 is SGHVS, CDR2 FNYEAQ. This CDR3 comprises 12 residues. DNA for the CDR3: TGTGCCAGCAGCGCCCCTCTAGGGACCCAGTACTTC. Translating it yields CASSAPLGTQYF. Supplemented by reference TRBV7-6 and TRBJ2-5, the full variable domain reads GAGVSQSPRYKVTKRGQDVALRCDPISGHVSLYWYRQALGQGPEFLTYFNYEAQQDKSGLPNDRFSAERPEGSISTLTIQRTEQRDSAMYRCASSAPLGTQYFGPGTRLLVL.

This clone was seen just once. The J gene is TRBJ2-7, the V gene TRBV29-1, with TRBD1 matching over 8 bases. The length of the CDR3 is 13 residues. The junction had 5 bases not matched to a gene; V was cut back by 3 bases and J by 4 bases. CDR1 SQVTM and CDR2 ANQGSEA come from the germline V gene. The CDR3 DNA is TGCAGCGTTGATCCAGGGGGCTCGTACGAGCAGTACTTC. Residues: CSVDPGGSYEQYF.

This clone was detected a few times. The chain carries TRBV5-5 and TRBJ1-3; D not resolved. Germline-derived CDR1 and CDR2 are SGHKS and YYEKEE (reference sequence). This CDR3 region has 15 residues. V lost 3 bases and J lost 2, with 12 bases in between. The DNA of the CDR3 is TGTGCCAGCAGCTCCTCAAGTGGGCCTGGAAACACCATATATTTT. Translated, it gives CASSSSSGPGNTIYF.

Only a few counts were recorded for this clone. This sequence joins TRBV9 and TRBJ2-2, with no clear D. This CDR3 contains 13 residues. CDR1 SGDLS and CDR2 YYNGEE come from the germline V gene. Trimming removed 1 base at V and 6 bases at J, with 7 bases between. The CDR3 DNA follows: TGTGCCAGCAGCGTAATTTTCGCCGGGGAGCTGTTTTTT. This gives the protein CASSVIFAGELFF.

This clone was seen just once. This sequence joins TRBV7-6 and TRBJ2-3, with TRBD2 matching over 12 bases. The germline V gene encodes CDR1 SGHVS and CDR2 FNYEAQ. The CDR3 is made up of 17 amino acids. J lost 4 bases, V lost 3 bases, and 8 bases had no gene match. The CDR3 is CASSFPQTSGSSDTQYF. CDR3 coding DNA: TGTGCCAGCAGCTTCCCTCAGACTAGCGGGAGTTCAGATACGCAGTATTTT.

Here the CDR3 reads CAWSGGRGLPGYTF. DNA of the CDR3: TGTGCCTGGAGTGGCGGCAGGGGTTTACCTGGCTACACCTTC. J is TRBJ1-2 and V is TRBV30; maybe TRBD1 (6 bases). The V end was cut by 1 base, the J end by 7 bases, with 16 bases between. Germline assignment: CDR1 GTSNPN and CDR2 SVGIG (reference sequence). This CDR3 is 14 amino acids long.

The CDR3 bases are TGCAGTGCTGCTGCAGCTGGAGCTTTCTTT. This codes for CSAAAAGAFF. The J gene is TRBJ1-1, the V gene TRBV20-1, with D unclear. V lost 5 bases, J lost 10 bases, and 11 bases lay in between. The CDR3 covers 10 residues. Germline loops: CDR1 DFQATT, CDR2 SNEGSKA (reference sequence).

J is TRBJ1-5 and V is TRBV2; TRBD1 aligns across 8 bases. Germline CDR1 is SNHLY and CDR2 is FYNNEI. CDR3 size: 16 residues. Trimming cost V 6 bases and J 3 bases; bases outside gene matches: 10. The CDR3 reads CASSPLLDRVNQPQHF. The CDR3 nucleotides read TGTGCCAGCAGCCCCCTTCTGGACAGGGTCAATCAGCCCCAGCATTTT.

This clone was counted once. This chain links TRBV7-6 with TRBJ1-5, with TRBD1 as a possible D gene (5 bases). CDR1 is SGHVS and CDR2 is FNYEAQ in the germline V gene. V was pared by 0 bases and J by 2 bases, with 8 bases between. The CDR3 has 15 amino acids. Written as DNA, the CDR3 is TGTGCCAGCAGCTTAGCCGGGGGAGGCAATCAGCCCCAGCATTTT. As protein: CASSLAGGGNQPQHF.

The gene calls are TRBV7-9 and TRBJ1-3; D is undetermined. The CDR3 contains 16 residues. V gave up 0 bases and J gave up 1 base, with 10 bases separating them. Germline V gene data show CDR1 as SEHNR and CDR2 as FQNEAQ (reference sequence). The CDR3 loop is CASSLATAGSGNTIYF. CDR3 DNA sequence: TGTGCCAGCAGCTTAGCCACGGCGGGATCTGGAAACACCATATATTTT.

This clone was seen just once. The chain is built from TRBV6-1 and TRBJ1-5, with 7 bases lining up with TRBD1. J gave up 7 bases and V 1 base, and 10 bases lay outside the gene matches. This CDR3 is built from 16 residues. Germline CDR1 is MNHNS and CDR2 is SASEGT. CDR3 coding DNA: TGTGCCAGCAGTGAAGGGGTAGGGGGCGTGCGGCAGCCCCAGCATTTT. Translation gives CASSEGVGGVRQPQHF.

The DNA of the CDR3 is TGTGCCAGCAGTTTCGCGCAGGGAAATCAGCCCCAGCATTTT. The encoded protein is CASSFAQGNQPQHF. V gene TRBV28 combines with J gene TRBJ1-5; D is possibly TRBD1 (5 bases). Germline lookup yields CDR1 MDHEN and CDR2 SYDVKM. The CDR3 has 14 residues. Trimming stripped 3 bases from V and 4 bases from J, with 10 bases between.

The V gene is TRBV5-6, the J gene TRBJ1-2, with a tentative D call TRBD1 (5 bases). Per the germline V gene, CDR1 is SGHDT and CDR2 is YYEEEE. V lost 0 bases and J lost 3, with 12 bases in between. This CDR3 is 15 amino acids long. The CDR3 loop reads CASSLVSGDHYGYTF. The CDR3 DNA follows: TGTGCCAGCAGCTTGGTTTCCGGGGACCACTATGGCTACACCTTC.

This clone has a handful of counts. The chain combines TRBV7-2 with TRBJ2-3; 7 bases are shared with TRBD1. V shed 5 bases and J 5 bases; nucleotides not matched to a gene: 7. The CDR3 runs to 14 residues. Germline V CDR1 and CDR2: SGHTA, FQGNSA. This chain's CDR3 is CASSLDRAGDTQYF. The CDR3 DNA is TGTGCCAGCAGCCTCGACAGGGCGGGAGATACGCAGTATTTT.

This chain connects TRBV7-3 to TRBJ2-1, with 10 bases lining up with TRBD2. The CDR3 runs 16 residues. The germline CDR1 and CDR2 sequences are SGHTA and FQGTGA. Trimming at V came to 0 bases and at J to 7 bases, leaving 6 bases not matched to a gene. The chain's CDR3 is CASSLTPSGSLNEQFF. CDR3 bases: TGTGCCAGCAGCTTAACGCCTAGCGGGAGTCTGAATGAGCAGTTCTTC. Filled out from reference TRBV7-3 and TRBJ2-1, the complete variable domain reads GAGVSQTPSNKVTEKGKYVELRCDPISGHTALYWYRQSLGQGPEFLIYFQGTGAADDSGLPNDRFFAVRPEGSVSTLKIQRTERGDSAVYLCASSLTPSGSLNEQFFGPGTRLTVL.

The chain recombines TRBV6-5 with TRBJ2-2, with 8 bases lining up with TRBD1. The CDR3 contains 15 residues. Germline V gene data show CDR1 as MNHEY and CDR2 as SVGAGI. Trimming at V came to 6 bases and at J to 4 bases, leaving 7 bases not matched to a gene. The DNA for the CDR3 is TGTGCCAGCAGGAGTTCCGGGACAGGCACCGGGGAGCTGTTTTTT. This sequence encodes CASRSSGTGTGELFF.